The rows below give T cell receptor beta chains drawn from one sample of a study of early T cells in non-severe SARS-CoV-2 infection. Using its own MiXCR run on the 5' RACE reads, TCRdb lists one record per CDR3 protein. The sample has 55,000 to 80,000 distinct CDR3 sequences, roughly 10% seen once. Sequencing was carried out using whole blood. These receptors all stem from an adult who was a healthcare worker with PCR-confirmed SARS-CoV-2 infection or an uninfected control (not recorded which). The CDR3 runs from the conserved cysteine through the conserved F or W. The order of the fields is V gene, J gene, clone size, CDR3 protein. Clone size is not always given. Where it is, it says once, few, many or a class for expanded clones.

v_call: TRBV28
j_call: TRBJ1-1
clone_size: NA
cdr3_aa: CASSFGGRGTEAFF

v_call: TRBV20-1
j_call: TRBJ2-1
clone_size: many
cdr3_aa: CSAPLGVRNEQFF

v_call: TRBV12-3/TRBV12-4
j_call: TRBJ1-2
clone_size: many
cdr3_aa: CASSLGVTYGYTF

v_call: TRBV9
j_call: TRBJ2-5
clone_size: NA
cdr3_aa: CASSVAMGGLETQYF

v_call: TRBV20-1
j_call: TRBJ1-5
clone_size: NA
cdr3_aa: CSARDAQGGSNQPQHF

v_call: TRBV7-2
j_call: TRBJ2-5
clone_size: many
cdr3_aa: CASSLGLGPWETQYF

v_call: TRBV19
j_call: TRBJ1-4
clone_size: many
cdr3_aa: CASRTGTEKLFF

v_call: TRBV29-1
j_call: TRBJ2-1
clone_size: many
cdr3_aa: CSVDPGTSGLNEQFF

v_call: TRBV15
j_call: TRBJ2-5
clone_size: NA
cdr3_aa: CATSTGQAAQYF

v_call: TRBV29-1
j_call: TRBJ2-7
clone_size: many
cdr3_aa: CSVAGSGLPNRYEQYF

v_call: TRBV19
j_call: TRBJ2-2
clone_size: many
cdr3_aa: CASTGQANTGELFF

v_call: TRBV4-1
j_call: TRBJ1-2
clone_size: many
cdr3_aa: CASSQDNRVPGYTF

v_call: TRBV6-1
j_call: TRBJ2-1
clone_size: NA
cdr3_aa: CASRKGGYDEQFF

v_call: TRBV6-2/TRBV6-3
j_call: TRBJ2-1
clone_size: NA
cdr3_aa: CASSYSIAPGRTGAYNEQFF

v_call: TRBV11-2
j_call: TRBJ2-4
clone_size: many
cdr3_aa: CASSLAGLAARKNIQYF

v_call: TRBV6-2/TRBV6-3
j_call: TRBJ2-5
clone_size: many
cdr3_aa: CASSVLRPEGETQYF

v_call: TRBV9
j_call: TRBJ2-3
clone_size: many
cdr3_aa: CASSVGGYGTDTQYF

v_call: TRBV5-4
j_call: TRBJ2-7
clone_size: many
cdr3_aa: CASSLSGLAGVREQYF

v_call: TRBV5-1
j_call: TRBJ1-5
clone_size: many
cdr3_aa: CASSLGGGQPQHF

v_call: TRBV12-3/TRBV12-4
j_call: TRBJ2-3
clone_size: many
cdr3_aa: CASIGGTNPTDTQYF

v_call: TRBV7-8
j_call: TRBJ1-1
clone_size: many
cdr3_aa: CASSLKLTEAFF

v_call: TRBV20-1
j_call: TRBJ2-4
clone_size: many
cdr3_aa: CSAPGPYPLRGQNIQYF

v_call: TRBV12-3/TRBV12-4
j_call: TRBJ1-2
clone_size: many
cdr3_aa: CASSFDRTLYGYTF